The 2 T cell receptor beta chains below were found in one sample sequenced in a study of T cell responses to AZD1222 COVID-19 vaccine. Profiled with immunoSEQ multiplex PCR; TCRdb holds only in-frame clones, not every one. The sample includes about 150,000 clones, 70% to 90% of them seen just once. This material consisted of peripheral blood, taken on day 0 of AZD1222 vaccination. These receptors were collected from an adult in good health.

A remark on this clone: The junction departs from the called germline gene at one end, perhaps through a read error. The V and J genes are TRBV7-7 and TRBJ2-2, with 12 positions matching TRBD1. The CDR3 sequence is 16 residues long. Germline V gene lookup returns CDR1 SSHAT and CDR2 FNYEAQ (reference sequence). The CDR3 reads CASSRTGQGAPGELFF. The CDR3 DNA is TGTGCTAGCAGTCGGACGGGACAGGGGGCCCCCGGGGAGCTGTTTTTT.

V and J are TRBV28 and TRBJ1-4, with 10 bases identical to TRBD1. Germline lookup yields CDR1 MDHEN and CDR2 SYDVKM. The CDR3 is 11 residues long. V lost 6 bases and J lost 13; bases outside the gene matches: 2. DNA for the CDR3: TGTGCCAGCAGGGACAGGGGGATACTGTTTTTT. Its protein product is CASRDRGILFF.